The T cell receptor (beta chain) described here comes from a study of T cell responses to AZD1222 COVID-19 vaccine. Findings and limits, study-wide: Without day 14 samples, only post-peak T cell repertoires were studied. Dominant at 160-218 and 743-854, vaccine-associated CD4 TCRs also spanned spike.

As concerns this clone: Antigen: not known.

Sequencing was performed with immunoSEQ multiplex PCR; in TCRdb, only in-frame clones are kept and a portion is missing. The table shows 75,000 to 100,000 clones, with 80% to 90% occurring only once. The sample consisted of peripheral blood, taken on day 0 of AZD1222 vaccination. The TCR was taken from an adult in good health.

DNA of the CDR3: TGTGCCAGCAGTTCTCCTTCAGGGCTCGCTGAAGCTTTCTTT. Translated: CASSSPSGLAEAFF. V usage is TRBV6-2 or TRBV6-3 and J usage is TRBJ1-1; TRBD1 is a possible D gene (5 bases). CDR1 and CDR2 (germline): MNHEY, SVGEGT. The CDR3 has 14 amino acids. V was pared by 4 bases and J by 6 bases, with 15 bases between.